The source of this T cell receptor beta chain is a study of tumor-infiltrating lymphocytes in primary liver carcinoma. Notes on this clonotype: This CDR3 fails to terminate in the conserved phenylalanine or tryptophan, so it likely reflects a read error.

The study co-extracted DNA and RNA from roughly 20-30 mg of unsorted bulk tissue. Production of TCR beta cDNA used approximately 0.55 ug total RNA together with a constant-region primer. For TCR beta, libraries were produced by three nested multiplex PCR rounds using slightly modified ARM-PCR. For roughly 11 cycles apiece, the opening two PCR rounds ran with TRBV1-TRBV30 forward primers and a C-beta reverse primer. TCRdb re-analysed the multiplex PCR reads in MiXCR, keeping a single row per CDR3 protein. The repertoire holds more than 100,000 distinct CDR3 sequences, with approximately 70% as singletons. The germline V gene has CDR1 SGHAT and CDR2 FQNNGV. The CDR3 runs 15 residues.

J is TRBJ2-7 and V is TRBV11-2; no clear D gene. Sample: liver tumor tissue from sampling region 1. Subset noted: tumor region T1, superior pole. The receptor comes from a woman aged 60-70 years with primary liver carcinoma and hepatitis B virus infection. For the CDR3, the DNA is TGCGCCAGCAGCTTAGATAGGCAGACTTCCTACGAGCAGTACTCC. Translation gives CASSLDRQTSYEQYS.